This TCR beta chain was recovered during a study of naive and memory T cell subsets (dated by TCRdb to 2017 to 2019). A note on the overall study: Sorted naive and memory T cell subsets from peripheral blood were analyzed in the study using a UMI-based, open-source pipeline for TCR alpha and beta sequencing. Complete agreement was observed between the functional CMV T cell responses and the IgG serology results. RNA was DNase-treated and reverse transcribed with TCR constant-region primers, mostly using SuperScript III.

This clonotype was seen many times. Its antigen target is currently unknown. No base quality information exists; no much larger clone differs at one position. Beyond this particular receptor, the publication reports: The abundance of TCRs followed a power law with an exponent that differed between naive and memory subsets yet stayed consistent across the three individuals. Once error correction was done, more than 90% of naive TCR sequences showed up just once, which made the naive abundance distributions much steeper than those of the memory subsets. A clonotype was defined as a single alpha or beta chain sequence rather than as a paired alpha/beta receptor. No ground truth was available to validate the repertoire findings for the naive and memory subsets. Gini index rose and Shannon and inverse Simpson diversity fell from naive through CM, EM and EMRA in both CD4 and CD8 cells. RNA-based TCR counts may be influenced by expression changes linked to T cell activation and differentiation.

Library creation used UMI-ligation and nested PCR. To cover both TRBC1 and TRBC2, the beta constant-region primer consisted of an equimolar mix of two oligonucleotides. A single-stranded oligonucleotide carrying the SP2 primer and a 12-nucleotide UMI was ligated to the 3' end of the cDNA by T4 RNA ligase 1. Four rounds of PCR were used to amplify ligated cDNA, with nested alpha and beta constant-region primers being used together with the SP2 primer. Incubation of the ligation reaction lasted about 19-24 hours at 16 degrees C. PCR2 was typically run as a SYBR Green qPCR and stopped at a predetermined threshold to prevent over-amplification. Agencourt AMPure XP magnetic beads were used for all purifications after the first. Library amounts were measured by Qubit and library quality was assessed on a TapeStation, where the main peak was expected at around 650 bp. Sequencing of the pooled libraries was done on an Illumina MiSeq using v2 2x251 paired-end kits, which typically yielded roughly 0.95-2 million reads per sample. Each sample's library went into the pool at about 4.2 nM, and roughly 5-7.5% PhiX was added to help with cluster recognition. The authors processed their data as follows. FASTQ reads processed by Demultiplexor were assigned V and J genes by Decombinator through tag matching that tolerated a single base-pair mismatch. Collapsinator used UMIs to correct both sequencing errors and frequency errors arising from PCR heterogeneity. CDR3Translator translated TCRs and extracted CDR3s from the conserved cysteine to the FGXG phenylalanine, flagging non-productive sequences. Gini, Shannon entropy and inverse Simpson indices were calculated on repertoires subsampled to equal numbers of UMI-defined TCRs. Clonotype abundance distributions were fitted to a power law by maximum likelihood within the linear range. On one naive CD8 sample, the pipeline and MIGEC gave similar UMI counts, unique TCR numbers and clonal distributions. The repertoires were searched for 7,322 CMV-associated CDR3 sequences that had been compiled from VDJdb and a published dataset. TCRdb redid the processing of the public reads, applying fastp at Q25 and MiXCR, and retained in-frame beta chains. For every CDR3 protein sequence, its rows merge into one entry that carries the most common genes and DNA. V and J calls and clone size were set by TCRdb, not the authors. The sample profile shows 81,000 or so distinct CDR3 sequences; 6% to 7.5% of them were found once. The ten largest clones represent about 1.6% of the sample.

There are 13 amino acids in the CDR3, from cysteine to phenylalanine inclusive. Left in the record is the CDR3 DNA by itself, 39 bases read in frame from the first base. V loses 5 bases of germline sequence and J loses 3 bases, and the interval between the two ends is 14 bases. Sequences GTSNPN (CDR1) and SVGIG (CDR2) are obtained from the germline V gene (reference sequence). From the second PCR step onward, the TCR alpha chain libraries and the TCR beta chain libraries were amplified separately. CMV status of each donor was established by measuring IFNgamma production from CD4+ T cells after fresh PBMCs were stimulated overnight with CMV viral lysate. Miltenyi beads were used first to positively select CD4 T cells, and CD8 T cells were then positively selected from the CD4-negative fraction. Cells were stained for CD3, CD4, CD8, CD45RA, CD27 and a live/dead dye and were sorted on a BD Aria II into four subsets based on CD45RA and CD27. Blood came from a few healthy volunteers, each fractionated into CD4 and CD8 T cells and then into four differentiation subsets. Roughly 120 ml of peripheral blood was collected from each donor, and PBMC were isolated from the blood using Ficoll-Paque PLUS density-gradient centrifugation. Sorted cells were lysed in RLT buffer, and RNA was extracted with a Qiagen RNeasy kit and stored at -80°C.

This receptor was taken from a human donor in good health. The rearranged segments are TRBV30 and TRBJ2-7, with the D gene possibly TRBD1 or TRBD2, each one fitting 5 bases. Sample: central memory CD4+ T cells from blood. The cell subset or site label for this specimen denotes: central memory, CD45RA- CD27+. For the CDR3, the sequence is CAWGSGTDYEQYF. The DNA is TGTGCCTGGGGATCCGGGACGGACTACGAGCAGTACTTC.